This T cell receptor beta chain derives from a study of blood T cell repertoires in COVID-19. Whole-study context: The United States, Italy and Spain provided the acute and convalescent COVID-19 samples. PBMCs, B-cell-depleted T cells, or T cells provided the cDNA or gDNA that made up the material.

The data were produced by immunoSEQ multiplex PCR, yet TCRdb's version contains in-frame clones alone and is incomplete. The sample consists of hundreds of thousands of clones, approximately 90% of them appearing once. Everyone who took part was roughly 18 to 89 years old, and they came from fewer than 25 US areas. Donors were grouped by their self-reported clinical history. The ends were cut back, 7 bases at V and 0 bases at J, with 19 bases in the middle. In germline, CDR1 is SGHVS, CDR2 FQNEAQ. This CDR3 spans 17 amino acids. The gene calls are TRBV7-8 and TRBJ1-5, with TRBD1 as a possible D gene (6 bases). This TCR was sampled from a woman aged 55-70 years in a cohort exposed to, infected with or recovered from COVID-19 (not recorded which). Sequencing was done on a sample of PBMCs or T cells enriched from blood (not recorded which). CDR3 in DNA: TGTGCCAGCACCCCACGTGGGGAGGGGGGTAGCAATCAGCCCCAGCATTTT. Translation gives CASTPRGEGGSNQPQHF.